The T cell receptor beta chain described here comes from a study of cytomegalovirus exposure and HLA in healthy donors. Study details: An analysis done earlier identified about 100 million unique TCR beta sequences from about 179 million T cells. Study-level points and caveats: With later analysis, a missense DCLRE1C variant became linked to TCR beta V- and J-gene trimming. The classifier reportedly diagnosed cytomegalovirus status with high sensitivity and specificity. With DRB1 most and HLA-C fewest, TCR association rates differed between HLA loci in a later analysis.

Vbeta (60) and Jbeta (13) primers were used in the PCR. Some clones are missing from TCRdb's copy, which holds only in-frame ones; the method was immunoSEQ multiplex PCR. The table includes 100,000 to 150,000 clones, around 9% detected once. This clone came up a few times. Its antigen is not identified. The germline V gene has CDR1 MGHRA and CDR2 YSYEKL. This CDR3 has 14 amino acids. The ends were cut back, 4 bases at V and 4 bases at J, with 13 bases in the middle. The sequence was collected from a man aged 40-55 years in good health and CMV-seronegative. Sequencing input: PBMCs. V and J are TRBV4-1 and TRBJ1-2, with D possibly TRBD1 on 5 matching bases. In nucleotides, the CDR3 is TGCGCCAGCAGCCCCCTTTGGGGGGGCTATGGCTACACCTTC. This translates into CASSPLWGGYGYTF.